This is a list of T cell receptor beta chains from one sample in a study of OX40 agonist ivuxolimab in advanced cancers. Sequencing used immunoSEQ multiplex PCR; TCRdb keeps in-frame clones, though not all of them. The sample holds some 38,000 clones, roughly 87% seen once. The source was CD4+ or CD8+ T cells sorted from blood, collected in a trial of the OX40 agonist ivuxolimab. Receptors originate from an adult with an advanced solid tumor such as melanoma, head and neck, liver or kidney cancer. The CDR3 runs from the conserved cysteine through the conserved F or W. A D gene is named only where the DNA matches it firmly. Only part of the rows carry a size: once, few, many, or a class if the clone is expanded.

J gene	clone size	V gene	D gene	CDR3 protein
TRBJ1-1	-	TRBV7-9	TRBD1	CASSLARDRERNTEAFF
TRBJ1-4	-	TRBV30	-	CAWSINPTNEKLFF
TRBJ1-2	-	TRBV4-3	-	CASSQAGGAEYGYTF
TRBJ1-5	-	TRBV19	-	CASSAGVYSNQPQHF
TRBJ2-5	-	TRBV6-5	-	CASSYSSRGETQYF
TRBJ1-1	-	TRBV13	-	CASSLGGVNTEAFF
TRBJ1-6	-	TRBV4-1	TRBD1	CASSQNTPGQGKTSYNSPLHF
TRBJ2-7	-	TRBV27	TRBD1	CASSSPGQGADEQYF
TRBJ2-7	-	TRBV4-1	TRBD2	CASSHIMGPGGEQYF
TRBJ2-7	-	TRBV7-9	TRBD1	CASSLAGGRYEQYF
TRBJ2-3	once	TRBV6-6	-	CASSTLSDTQYF